The text below deals with one T cell receptor beta chain. V shed 3 bases and J 0 bases; nucleotides not matched to a gene: 8. This CDR3 contains 16 residues. In germline, CDR1 is LGHNA, CDR2 YNFKEQ. The data stem from a study of T cell changes during pregnancy in multiple sclerosis. Profiled with immunoSEQ multiplex PCR; TCRdb holds only in-frame clones, not every one. Here the sample spans more than 10,000 clones, 84% being singletons. The TCR was taken from a female donor in good health, enrolled as a control in a pregnancy study. The sample here was CD8+ T cells from peripheral blood mononuclear cells, taken after pregnancy. This sequence joins TRBV4-2 and TRBJ2-7; 7 bases are a match to TRBD1. Written as DNA, the CDR3 is TGTGCCAGCAGCCAGTTCTCCGGGACAGCCTCCTACGAGCAGTACTTC. It codes for CASSQFSGTASYEQYF.